The clone carrying this T cell receptor beta chain was picked up a small number of times. At the DNA level, this CDR3 is encoded by other sequences in the same sample as well. This sample is drawn from a study of cytomegalovirus exposure and HLA in healthy donors. A multiplex PCR was run with 60 Vbeta primers and 13 Jbeta primers. Profiling relied on immunoSEQ multiplex PCR, and the TCRdb table lists in-frame clones only, not all of them. Altogether about 94,000 clones are present, approximately 66% being singletons, with the ten largest covering 3% to 5%. The specimen sequenced was PBMCs. The TCR sequence derives from a man aged 25 to 40 in good health and CMV-seronegative.

The CDR3 loop reads CASSYRDYSPLHF. The CDR3 DNA reads TGTGCCAGCAGTTACAGGGACTATTCACCCCTCCACTTT. The rearrangement uses TRBV6-5 and TRBJ1-6, with a possible D match to TRBD1 (5 bases). V was clipped by 2 bases and J by 8 bases, with 7 bases between them. This CDR3 has 13 residues. CDR1 MNHEY and CDR2 SVGAGI come from the germline V gene.